This TCR beta chain came from a study of T cells in Graves' hyperthyroidism and ophthalmopathy. Looking at the study overall: Before any treatment, at initial diagnosis, peripheral blood was collected.

This clonotype was seen repeatedly, ten times or more. Antigen specificity is unknown. Study-level findings and limits: Blood shared most expanded thyroid clonotypes above 0.001.

Exclusion criteria comprised uncontrolled infection, other autoimmune disease, pregnancy or lactation. Authors of the study amplified TCR beta CDR3 regions from RNA transcripts. RT-PCR in the first round (using the HTBI primer set) targeted the TCR CDR3. TCRdb ran MiXCR on the multiplex PCR reads and lists one entry per CDR3 protein. The sample lists 500,000 to 800,000 distinct CDR3 sequences, more than 12% occurring once. The CDR3 runs 13 residues. Between the trimmed V and J ends, which lost 0 bases and 6 bases, there was a span of 9 bases. Germline loops: CDR1 LGHDT, CDR2 YNNKEL (reference sequence).

The chain links TRBV3-1 to TRBJ2-7; TRBD2 might be the D (5 bases). Source material: blood. The sequence derives from a woman aged 50 to 60 with Graves' ophthalmopathy. CDR3 DNA: TGTGCCAGCAGCCAAGATAAGAGGGCCGAGCAGTACTTC. It translates to CASSQDKRAEQYF.